Below are 29 T cell receptor beta chains sequenced from a single sample in a study of cytotoxic CD8 clonotypes in ibrutinib-treated CLL. Assay: immunoSEQ multiplex PCR; the TCRdb copy retains only in-frame clones and omits some. Of over 75,000 clones listed, approximately 80% are singletons. Sequenced here: PBMCs, sampled after 12 months of ibrutinib treatment. The source of these receptors is a human donor with chronic lymphocytic leukemia.

The chain has TRBV29-1 and TRBJ2-1, with TRBD2 matching 8 bases. Germline assignment: CDR1 SQVTM and CDR2 ANQGSEA. The CDR3 loop spans 14 amino acids. V lost 4 bases to trimming and J lost 7 bases; unmatched junction nucleotides: 9. CDR3 loop: CSVGVRGAQNEQFF. The CDR3, as DNA: TGCAGCGTTGGAGTGCGGGGGGCGCAGAATGAGCAGTTCTTC.

The chain carries TRBV4-3 and TRBJ2-7; TRBD2 matches at 7 bases. Germline CDR1 reads LGHNA; CDR2 reads YSLEER. The CDR3 is 15 amino acids. The V segment lost 0 bases and the J segment 3 bases; nucleotides outside the gene matches: 5. In nucleotides, the CDR3 is TGCGCCAGCAGCCAAGAACTCGCGGGGGTCTACGAGCAGTACTTC. This gives the protein CASSQELAGVYEQYF.

The CDR3 loop is CASSLWDREAYGYTF. The CDR3 nucleotides read TGTGCCAGCAGCTTGTGGGACAGGGAAGCCTATGGCTACACCTTC. The chain links TRBV5-6 to TRBJ1-2, with TRBD1 identical over 9 bases. CDR3 size: 15 residues. CDR1 SGHDT and CDR2 YYEEEE come from the germline V gene. J was trimmed by 4 bases and V by 1 base; bases with no gene match: 5.

The V gene is TRBV5-1, the J gene TRBJ1-4; TRBD1 might be the D (6 bases). Looked up from germline, CDR1 is SGHRS and CDR2 is YFSETQ. The CDR3 contains 13 residues. The ends were cut back, 4 bases at V and 8 bases at J, with 12 bases in the middle. CDR3 sequence reads: CASSTGTIEKLFF. The CDR3 nucleotides are TGCGCCAGCAGCACCGGGACAATCGAAAAACTGTTTTTT.

The chain joins TRBV21-1 to TRBJ2-1; the tabulated D call, TRBD1, remains unverified against the DNA. TRBV21-1 represents a pseudogene. The CDR3 loop spans 15 amino acids. The CDR3 protein is CASSKDTGRFNEQFF. In DNA, the CDR3 is TGTGCCAGCAGCAAGGACACAGGACGCTTCAATGAGCAGTTCTTC.

This chain uses TRBV19 with TRBJ1-1, with D possibly matching TRBD1 (5 bases). Trimming left V 7 bases short and J 0 bases short, with 15 bases between. CDR3 size: 15 residues. Germline loops: CDR1 LNHDA, CDR2 SQIVND (reference sequence). The CDR3 coding sequence is TGTGCCAGTATAGACGGGGGTTTTATGAACACTGAAGCTTTCTTT. Amino acid sequence: CASIDGGFMNTEAFF.

The CDR3 reads CSVLTTRGSGGYTF. In DNA form, the CDR3 reads TGCAGCGTTTTGACGACTCGAGGGTCGGGTGGCTACACCTTC. The rearrangement joins TRBV29-1 to TRBJ1-2; D is uncertain. V dropped 5 bases and J dropped 7 bases, with 20 bases sitting between them. This CDR3 has 14 residues. Germline CDR1 and CDR2: SQVTM and ANQGSEA. Drawing the rest from reference TRBV29-1 and TRBJ1-2, the complete variable domain is SAVISQKPSRDICQRGTSLTIQCQVDSQVTMMFWYRQQPGQSLTLIATANQGSEATYESGFVIDKFPISRPNLTFSTLTVSNMSPEDSSIYLCSVLTTRGSGGYTFGSGTRLTVV.

The J gene is TRBJ2-7, the V gene TRBV11-2; TRBD1 is a possible D gene (5 bases). Germline CDR1 reads SGHAT; CDR2 reads FQNNGV. The V gene lost 1 base and the J gene lost 6 bases, with 7 bases spanning the gap. This CDR3 comprises 12 residues. CDR3 sequence: CASSLVTGEQYF. The DNA for the CDR3 is TGTGCCAGCAGCTTAGTAACAGGCGAGCAGTACTTC.

The chain links TRBV7-3 to TRBJ2-3; 10 bases are shared with TRBD2. The CDR3 is made up of 17 amino acids. The germline CDR1 and CDR2 sequences are SGHTA and FQGTGA. The J segment lost 2 bases and the V segment lost 0 bases, leaving 5 bases of the junction unmatched. CDR3 sequence (DNA): TGTGCCAGCAGCTTAACGTTCCTAGCGGGGGCCACAGATACGCAGTATTTT. Its protein product is CASSLTFLAGATDTQYF.

The rearrangement uses TRBV11-3 and TRBJ1-1; D gene uncertain. The length of the CDR3 is 15 residues. CDR1 is SGHNT, CDR2 YENEEA, per germline. Trimming stripped 0 bases from V and 0 bases from J, with 8 bases between. CDR3 residues: CASSLEGTLNTEAFF. In DNA, the CDR3 is TGTGCCAGCAGCTTAGAGGGAACACTGAACACTGAAGCTTTCTTT.

The chain carries TRBV11-3 and TRBJ1-1; no clear D gene. CDR3 length equals 11 residues. Trimming stripped 5 bases from V and 7 bases from J, with 8 bases between. Germline-derived CDR1 and CDR2 are SGHNT and YENEEA. CDR3: CASSLGNEAFF. The CDR3 region has the DNA TGTGCCAGCAGCCTCGGAAATGAAGCTTTCTTT.

V is TRBV18 and J is TRBJ2-7; 7 positions match TRBD1. V shed 2 bases, J shed 13 bases, and the junction held 8 bases outside the gene matches. The CDR3 consists of 12 residues. From germline, CDR1 is KGHSH and CDR2 LQKENI. The CDR3 region has the DNA TGTGCCAGCTCACCAGACAGGGAAAGGGGATACTTC. It codes for CASSPDRERGYF.

Details on this clone: The same CDR3 is also encoded by other DNA sequences in this sample. The chain employs TRBV18 and TRBJ1-5, with TRBD1 matching 8 bases. Germline V CDR1 and CDR2: KGHSH, LQKENI. The CDR3 runs 15 residues. V lost 2 bases to trimming and J lost 2 bases; unmatched junction nucleotides: 2. CDR3 residues: CASSPDRGGNQPQHF. CDR3 nucleotides: TGTGCCAGCTCACCAGACAGGGGAGGCAATCAGCCCCAGCATTTT.

The chain links TRBV28 to TRBJ2-7; D unclear. The CDR3 has 15 residues. Trimming stripped 0 bases from V and 2 bases from J, with 11 bases between. CDR1 and CDR2 (germline): MDHEN, SYDVKM. CDR3 protein: CASSLWSRSTYEQYF. Written as DNA, the CDR3 is TGTGCCAGCAGTTTATGGTCCAGGTCTACCTACGAGCAGTACTTC.

CDR3 sequence: CASTLTYSNQPQHF. CDR3 coding DNA: TGTGCCAGCACCTTGACGTATAGCAATCAGCCCCAGCATTTT. The chain couples TRBV28 to TRBJ1-5; no reliable D call. V lost 7 bases to trimming and J lost 0 bases, with 10 bases between them. CDR1 and CDR2 (germline): MDHEN, SYDVKM. This CDR3 has 14 residues.

This clone has only a few counts. The J gene is TRBJ2-1, the V gene TRBV11-1; tentatively, D is TRBD2 (6 bases). V was pared by 5 bases and J by 5 bases, with 13 bases between. Germline CDR1 SGHAT, CDR2 FQDESV (reference sequence). The CDR3 runs to 14 residues. The CDR3 sequence is CASSRGIMDNEQFF. In DNA, the CDR3 is TGTGCCAGCAGCCGGGGGATAATGGACAATGAGCAGTTCTTC.

The sample holds a few counts of this clone. The chain joins TRBV28 to TRBJ1-2; D ambiguous. Germline loops: CDR1 MDHEN, CDR2 SYDVKM. Trimming took 1 base from V and 2 from J, leaving 2 bases between them. CDR3 length: 12 residues. CDR3 DNA sequence: TGTGCCAGCAGTTTATCCAACTATGGCTACACCTTC. Translating it yields CASSLSNYGYTF.

This clone was observed a handful of times. The chain carries TRBV6-1 and TRBJ1-6, with a weak D call TRBD1 (6 bases). Germline V gene data show CDR1 as MNHNS and CDR2 as SASEGT. With 3 bases removed from V and 7 bases from J, the gap between germline ends came to 10 bases. The CDR3 runs to 14 residues. CDR3 sequence reads: CASSERGRNSPLHF. The CDR3 DNA is TGTGCCAGCAGTGAGCGGGGGCGGAATTCACCCCTCCACTTT.

V gene TRBV2 combines with J gene TRBJ1-2; 9 nucleotides line up with TRBD1. This CDR3 region has 17 residues. CDR1 SNHLY and CDR2 FYNNEI come from the germline V gene. J lost 1 base, V lost 5 bases, and 11 bases had no gene match. The CDR3 region has the DNA TGTGCCAGCAGTCCCCGGGACAGGGTCTTAGTTAACTATGGCTACACCTTC. This sequence encodes CASSPRDRVLVNYGYTF.

V gene TRBV12-5 combines with J gene TRBJ2-2, with D possibly being TRBD1 or TRBD2 (5 bases each). V lost 6 bases to trimming and J lost 6 bases, with 20 bases between them. Germline CDR1 LGHNT, CDR2 FRNRAP. The CDR3 runs to 16 residues. The CDR3 region has the DNA TGTGCTAGTGGCGCTACTTGGACACCCGGGGCCGGGGAGCTGTTTTTT. Its translation is CASGATWTPGAGELFF.

This clone was detected only a few times. V is TRBV6-1 and J is TRBJ1-3; D remains unclear. The CDR3 contains 14 residues. The ends were cut back, 2 bases at V and 1 base at J, with 6 bases in the middle. Germline V gene sequence: CDR1 MNHNS, CDR2 SASEGT. The CDR3 protein is CASSESLSGNTIYF. The CDR3 DNA reads as TGTGCCAGCAGTGAAAGTCTTTCTGGAAACACCATATATTTT.

This chain links TRBV5-1 with TRBJ2-6; D call uncertain. Germline V gives CDR1 SGHRS, CDR2 YFSETQ. The CDR3 sequence is 16 residues long. Trimming left V 0 bases short and J 1 base short, with 8 bases between. For the CDR3, the DNA is TGCGCCAGCAGCTTGGTAGGCATATCTGGGGCCAACGTCCTGACTTTC. This codes for CASSLVGISGANVLTF.

This clone occurred a few times. The V and J genes are TRBV30 and TRBJ1-2; 7 bases are shared with TRBD1. Losses at the gene ends were 2 bases for V and 7 bases for J; bases not matched to a gene: 4. This CDR3 has 12 amino acids. CDR1 and CDR2 (germline): GTSNPN, SVGIG (reference sequence). In DNA, the CDR3 is TGTGCCTGGAGTCGGGCAGGGGGTGGCTACACCTTC. Translation: CAWSRAGGGYTF.

Details on this clone: A read error may produce the germline difference seen at one junction end. The V gene is TRBV11-2, the J gene TRBJ2-7; 7 bases agree with TRBD2. This CDR3 is built from 14 residues. Germline CDR1 is SGHAT and CDR2 is FQNNGV. The CDR3 DNA reads TGTGCCAGTAGCTTAGATGAGCGGGGATACGAGCAGTACTTC. This sequence encodes CASSLDERGYEQYF. Full variable domain (remainder filled in from reference TRBV11-2 and TRBJ2-7): EAGVAQSPRYKIIEKRQSVAFWCNPISGHATLYWYQQILGQGPKLLIQFQNNGVVDDSQLPKDRFSAERLKGVDSTLKIQPAKLEDSAVYLCASSLDERGYEQYFGPGTRLTVT.

This clone has only a few counts. This chain joins TRBV18 and TRBJ1-2, with D perhaps TRBD1 (5 bases). With 5 bases removed from V and 3 bases from J, the gap between germline ends came to 7 bases. This CDR3 has 12 residues. CDR1 is KGHSH, CDR2 LQKENI, per germline. The CDR3 is CASSAQDYGYTF. The CDR3 nucleotides are TGTGCCAGCTCAGCACAGGACTATGGCTACACCTTC.

V is TRBV6-1 and J is TRBJ2-7; the match to TRBD2 covers 8 bases. CDR1 MNHNS and CDR2 SASEGT come from the germline V gene. The CDR3 is 15 amino acids. The J segment lost 3 bases and the V segment lost 6 bases, leaving 10 bases of the junction unmatched. CDR3: CASSQEGGGFYEQYF. The CDR3 DNA sequence: TGTGCCAGCAGCCAGGAGGGCGGGGGGTTCTACGAGCAGTACTTC.

V is TRBV6-6 and J is TRBJ1-3; a possible D gene is TRBD1 (5 bases). This CDR3 has 15 amino acids. Trimming removed 2 bases at V and 4 bases at J, with 12 bases between. Looked up from germline, CDR1 is MNHNY and CDR2 is SVGAGI (reference sequence). CDR3 in amino acids: CASSYGGLQGNTIYF. The CDR3 DNA is TGTGCCAGCAGTTACGGGGGTTTGCAGGGAAACACCATATATTTT.

The chain links TRBV7-3 to TRBJ2-5; D might be TRBD1 or TRBD2, each matching 5 bases. This CDR3 has 17 amino acids. The V end was cut by 5 bases, the J end by 9 bases, with 28 bases between. Germline lookup yields CDR1 SGHTA and CDR2 FQGTGA. The CDR3 DNA sequence: TGTGCCAGCAGCAACGGACTCGGGACCGGGGATTTGGGGGCCCAGTACTTC. This encodes CASSNGLGTGDLGAQYF.

This chain uses TRBV2 with TRBJ1-3, with 8 bases that match TRBD1. Unmatched junction bases numbered 7, after V lost 3 bases and J lost 0 bases. This CDR3 region has 17 residues. Germline CDR1 SNHLY, CDR2 FYNNEI. For the CDR3, the DNA is TGTGCCAGCAGTGAGACAGGGGCACTCCTCTCTGGAAACACCATATATTTT. Protein sequence: CASSETGALLSGNTIYF. The variable domain in full, completed from reference TRBV2 and TRBJ1-3, reads EPEVTQTPSHQVTQMGQEVILRCVPISNHLYFYWYRQILGQKVEFLVSFYNNEISEKSEIFDDQFSVERPDGSNFTLKIRSTKLEDSAMYFCASSETGALLSGNTIYFGEGSWLTVV.